The rows below give T cell receptor beta chains drawn from one sample of a study of vaccination effects on CD4 cells after COVID-19. The antigens these receptors bind are not known. Sequencing used immunoSEQ multiplex PCR; TCRdb keeps in-frame clones, though not all of them. The sample contains 20,000 or so clones, 76% of which appear only once. The sequences come from CD4+ T cells from PBMCs cultured with HCoV-NL63 spike peptides, collected before COVID-19 vaccination. The receptors stem from a human donor who received a COVID-19 vaccine. The CDR3 runs from the conserved cysteine through the conserved F or W. The D gene is left open where the match is weak. Not all rows give a size; the values are once, few, many and, for expanded clones, a class.

J: TRBJ2-2
size: -
D: TRBD2
V: TRBV4-2
CDR3: CASSQDSSGGVTGELFF
DNA: TGTGCCAGCAGCCAAGATTCCAGCGGGGGGGTCACCGGGGAGCTGTTTTTT

J: TRBJ1-5
size: -
D: TRBD1
V: TRBV28
CDR3: CASSLSQGARPQHF
DNA: TGTGCCAGCAGTTTATCCCAGGGGGCACGGCCCCAGCATTTT

J: TRBJ2-1
size: -
D: TRBD1
V: TRBV10-3
CDR3: CAISLDRGFDEQFF
DNA: TGTGCCATCAGCTTGGACAGGGGGTTTGATGAGCAGTTCTTC

J: TRBJ1-4
size: -
D: -
V: TRBV5-1
CDR3: CASSSEGARKLFF
DNA: TGCGCCAGCAGCTCGGAAGGGGCCAGAAAACTGTTTTTT

J: TRBJ1-2
size: -
D: TRBD1
V: TRBV6-4
CDR3: CANFDWTGPYGYTF
DNA: TGTGCCAACTTTGATTGGACAGGGCCCTATGGCTACACCTTC

J: TRBJ2-7
size: -
D: -
V: TRBV6-4
CDR3: CASSAGGMDEQYF
DNA: TGTGCCAGCAGTGCGGGTGGCATGGACGAGCAGTACTTC

J: TRBJ2-1
size: -
D: -
V: TRBV10-1
CDR3: CASSLTEGFLTGNEQFF
DNA: TGCGCCAGCAGTTTAACGGAGGGCTTTTTAACGGGGAATGAGCAGTTCTTC

J: TRBJ1-3
size: -
D: -
V: TRBV6-5
CDR3: CASSRESGNTIYF
DNA: TGTGCCAGCAGCCGGGAATCTGGAAACACCATATATTTT

J: TRBJ1-3
size: -
D: -
V: TRBV19
CDR3: CASHDFFSGNTIYF
DNA: TGTGCCAGTCACGATTTTTTCTCTGGAAACACCATATATTTT

J: TRBJ2-7
size: -
D: -
V: TRBV12-5
CDR3: CASGTARYEQYF
DNA: TGTGCTAGTGGGACAGCGCGCTACGAGCAGTACTTC

J: TRBJ2-1
size: -
D: TRBD1
V: TRBV5-1
CDR3: CASSLGGPNEQFF
DNA: TGCGCCAGCAGCTTAGGGGGCCCAAATGAGCAGTTCTTC

J: TRBJ2-7
size: -
D: TRBD2
V: TRBV5-1
CDR3: CASSFKTSGRAVSVYEQYF
DNA: TGCGCCAGCAGCTTTAAGACTAGCGGGAGGGCCGTTTCGGTCTACGAGCAGTACTTC

J: TRBJ2-2
size: few
D: -
V: TRBV19
CDR3: CASNLDRNTGELFF
DNA: TGTGCCAGTAACTTAGACAGGAACACCGGGGAGCTGTTTTTT

J: TRBJ2-7
size: -
D: TRBD2
V: TRBV29-1
CDR3: CSVEGGGRIYEQYF
DNA: TGCAGCGTTGAAGGCGGGGGGAGAATCTACGAGCAGTACTTC

J: TRBJ2-5
size: -
D: TRBD2
V: TRBV7-2
CDR3: CASSQDPSGRGETQYF
DNA: TGTGCCAGCAGCCAGGATCCTAGCGGGAGGGGAGAGACCCAGTACTTC

J: TRBJ2-7
size: once
D: -
V: TRBV6-1
CDR3: CASSEATYEQYF
DNA: TGTGCCAGCAGTGAAGCCACCTACGAGCAGTACTTC

J: TRBJ1-5
size: -
D: TRBD1
V: TRBV12-5
CDR3: CASGGGGPDSNQPQHF
DNA: TGTGCTAGTGGCGGAGGGGGCCCTGATAGCAATCAGCCCCAGCATTTT

J: TRBJ2-6
size: -
D: -
V: TRBV11-1
CDR3: CASSLDRAGANVLTF
DNA: TGTGCCAGCAGCTTAGACAGGGCTGGGGCCAACGTCCTGACTTTC

J: TRBJ1-6
size: -
D: TRBD1
V: TRBV14
CDR3: CASSQVQGQGFTYNSPLHF
DNA: TGTGCCAGCAGCCAAGTCCAAGGACAGGGGTTCACCTATAATTCACCCCTCCACTTT

J: TRBJ1-4
size: -
D: TRBD1
V: TRBV19
CDR3: CASSDRGHEKLFF
DNA: TGTGCCAGTAGTGACAGGGGGCATGAAAAACTGTTTTTT

J: TRBJ1-1
size: few
D: TRBD1
V: TRBV5-4
CDR3: CASSRQGLEMNTEAFF
DNA: TGTGCCAGCAGCCGACAGGGTTTGGAGATGAACACTGAAGCTTTCTTT

J: TRBJ1-2
size: -
D: -
V: TRBV29-1
CDR3: CSVERNGYTF
DNA: TGCAGCGTTGAAAGAAATGGCTACACCTTC

J: TRBJ1-1
size: -
D: -
V: TRBV19
CDR3: CASTQGGGQGRTEAFF
DNA: TGTGCCAGTACCCAAGGGGGGGGGCAGGGCAGGACTGAAGCTTTCTTT

J: TRBJ2-1
size: few
D: -
V: TRBV4-1
CDR3: CASSQVGSSYNEQFF
DNA: TGCGCCAGCAGCCAAGTAGGCAGCTCCTACAATGAGCAGTTCTTC

J: TRBJ1-1
size: -
D: TRBD1
V: TRBV10-1
CDR3: CASRTGMNTEAFF
DNA: TGCGCCAGCAGGACAGGGATGAACACTGAAGCTTTCTTT

J: TRBJ2-1
size: -
D: -
V: TRBV25-1
CDR3: CASSLDGVDVEQFF
DNA: TGTGCCAGCAGCCTCGATGGGGTGGATGTTGAGCAGTTCTTC

J: TRBJ2-5
size: -
D: TRBD2
V: TRBV2
CDR3: CASSPHGRGGETQYF
DNA: TGTGCCAGCAGCCCCCACGGGAGGGGTGGGGAGACCCAGTACTTC

J: TRBJ1-2
size: -
D: -
V: TRBV19
CDR3: CASNPVGPNYGYTF
DNA: TGTGCCAGTAACCCAGTGGGGCCTAACTATGGCTACACCTTC

J: TRBJ2-1
size: -
D: -
V: TRBV29-1
CDR3: CSMDSPLFNEQFF
DNA: TGCAGCATGGACTCCCCGCTCTTCAATGAGCAGTTCTTC

J: TRBJ1-1
size: -
D: -
V: TRBV5-4
CDR3: CASKRDFGNTEAFF
DNA: TGTGCCAGCAAGCGGGATTTCGGGAACACTGAAGCTTTCTTT